The entry below describes one T cell receptor beta chain. Its antigen is currently unknown. A second roughly 6 to 11 cycle PCR used barcoded and J-beta primers. Tagging of each cDNA molecule was performed by a template-switch adaptor with 12 random nucleotides. MiXCR, run by TCRdb on the 5' RACE reads, gives a single entry per CDR3 protein. The repertoire includes over 1,500,000 distinct CDR3 sequences, around half of them detected once, and about 2.1% sits in the top ten. This sample was taken from a study of blood T cells in healthy people across ages. Study-wide results and limits: The study found more naive CD4+ cells and higher diversity in long-lived than aged donors.

After removal of 4 bases from V and 7 bases from J, the junction contained 7 bases not matched to a gene. Germline assignment: CDR1 SGHRS and CDR2 YFSETQ. The CDR3 spans 15 residues. Isolated PBMCs totaled at least 7 million in each sample. The clonotype comes from a woman aged 40 to 49 in good health. V and J are TRBV5-1 and TRBJ2-1; 11 bases match TRBD2. The sample taken for sequencing was blood. CDR3 residues: CASSDLAGGENEQFF. The CDR3 region has the DNA TGCGCCAGCAGCGACCTAGCGGGAGGCGAGAATGAGCAGTTCTTC.